The clone carrying this TCR beta chain appeared a few times. Its antigen is unknown. These data belong to a study of persistence of HIV-infected CD4 T cells. This was the immunoSEQ version 4 assay in survey mode. The assay was immunoSEQ multiplex PCR, and TCRdb's table has in-frame clones only and misses some. The sample records about 32,000 clones, roughly four fifths being singletons. The CDR3 is 15 amino acids. Losses at the gene ends were 7 bases for V and 0 bases for J; bases not matched to a gene: 8. The germline gives CDR1 SEHNR, CDR2 FQNEAQ (reference sequence). The stimulus was an HIV-1 Gag 15-mer peptide pool, around 1.1 ug/peptide/mL. CD40L-negative CD69-negative CD45RO-high memory CD4+ T cells were sorted as populations depleted of antigen-responding cells.

The sequencing used CD4+ T cells sorted from PBMCs after approximately 20-hour stimulation, collected from a patient who received antiretroviral therapy. The V call is TRBV7-9, the J call TRBJ1-1; TRBD1 matches at 7 bases. The clonotype was recovered from an adult woman with HIV who was CMV-seropositive. The CDR3 DNA sequence: TGTGCCAGCACCTTTGGGGACAGAGTGAACACTGAAGCTTTCTTT. This sequence encodes CASTFGDRVNTEAFF.